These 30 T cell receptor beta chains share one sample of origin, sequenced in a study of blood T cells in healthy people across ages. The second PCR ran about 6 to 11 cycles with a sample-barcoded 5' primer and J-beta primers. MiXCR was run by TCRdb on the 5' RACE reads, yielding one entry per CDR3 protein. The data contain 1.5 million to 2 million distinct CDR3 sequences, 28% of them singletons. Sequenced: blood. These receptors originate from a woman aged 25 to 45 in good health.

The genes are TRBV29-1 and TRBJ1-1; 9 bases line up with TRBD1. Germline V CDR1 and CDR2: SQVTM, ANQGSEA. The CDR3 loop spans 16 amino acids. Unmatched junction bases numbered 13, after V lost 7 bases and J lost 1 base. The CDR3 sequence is CSGKNYRGRTNTEAFF. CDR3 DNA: TGCAGCGGCAAAAACTACAGGGGGCGTACGAACACTGAAGCTTTCTTT.

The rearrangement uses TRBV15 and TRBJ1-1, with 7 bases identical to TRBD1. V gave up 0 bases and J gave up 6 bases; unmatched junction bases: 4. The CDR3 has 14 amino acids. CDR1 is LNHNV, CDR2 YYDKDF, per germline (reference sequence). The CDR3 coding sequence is TGTGCCACCAGCAGAGATCAGGGGGAGGCTGAAGCTTTCTTT. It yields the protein CATSRDQGEAEAFF.

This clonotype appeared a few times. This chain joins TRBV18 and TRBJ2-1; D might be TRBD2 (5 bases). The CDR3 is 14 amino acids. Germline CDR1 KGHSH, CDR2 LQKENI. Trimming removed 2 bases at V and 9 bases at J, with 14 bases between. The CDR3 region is CASSPTRSSGEQFF. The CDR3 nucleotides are TGTGCCAGCTCACCAACTAGATCGAGTGGTGAGCAGTTCTTC.

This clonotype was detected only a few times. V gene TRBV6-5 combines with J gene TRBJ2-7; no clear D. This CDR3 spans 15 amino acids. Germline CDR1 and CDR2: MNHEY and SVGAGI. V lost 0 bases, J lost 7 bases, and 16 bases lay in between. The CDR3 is CASSYSDRRPWEQYF. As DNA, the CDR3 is TGTGCCAGCAGTTACTCGGATCGGCGACCTTGGGAGCAGTACTTC.

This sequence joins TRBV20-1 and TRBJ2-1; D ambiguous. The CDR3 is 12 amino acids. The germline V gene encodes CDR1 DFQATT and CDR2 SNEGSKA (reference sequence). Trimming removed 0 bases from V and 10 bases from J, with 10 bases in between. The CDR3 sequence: CSARDRVGEQFF. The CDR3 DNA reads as TGCAGTGCTAGAGATCGTGTCGGAGAGCAGTTCTTC.

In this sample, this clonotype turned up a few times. CDR3 nucleotides: TGCGCCAGCAGGATGGAGCCTCAAAGCACAGATACGCAGTATTTT. Translated, it gives CASRMEPQSTDTQYF. V and J are TRBV5-1 and TRBJ2-3, with no clear D. The V and J ends lost 5 bases and 0 bases respectively, with 13 bases between them. The V gene's germline CDR1 is SGHRS and CDR2 YFSETQ. The CDR3 loop spans 15 amino acids.

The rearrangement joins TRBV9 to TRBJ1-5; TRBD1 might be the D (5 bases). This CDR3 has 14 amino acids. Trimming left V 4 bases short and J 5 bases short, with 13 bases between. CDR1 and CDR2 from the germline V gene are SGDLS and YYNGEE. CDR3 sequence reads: CASSPRGMDQPQHF. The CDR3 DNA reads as TGTGCCAGCAGCCCCCGGGGGATGGATCAGCCCCAGCATTTT.

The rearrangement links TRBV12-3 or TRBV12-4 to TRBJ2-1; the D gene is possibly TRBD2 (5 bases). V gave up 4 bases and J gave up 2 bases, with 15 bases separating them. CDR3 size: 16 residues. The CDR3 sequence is CASSSRRAGTYNEQFF. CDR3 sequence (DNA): TGTGCCAGCAGTTCGCGTAGGGCGGGTACCTACAATGAGCAGTTCTTC.

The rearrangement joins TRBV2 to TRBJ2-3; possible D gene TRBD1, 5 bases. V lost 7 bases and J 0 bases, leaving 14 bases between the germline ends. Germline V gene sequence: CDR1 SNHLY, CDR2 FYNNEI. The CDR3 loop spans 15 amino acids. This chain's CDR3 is CASTIQAGSTDTQYF. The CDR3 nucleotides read TGTGCCAGCACAATACAGGCAGGGAGCACAGATACGCAGTATTTT.

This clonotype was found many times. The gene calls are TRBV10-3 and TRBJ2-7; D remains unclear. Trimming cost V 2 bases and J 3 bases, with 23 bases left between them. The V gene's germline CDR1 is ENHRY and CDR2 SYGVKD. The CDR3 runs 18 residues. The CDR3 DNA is TGTGCCATCAGTGAGCCTGTTGTCAGAAAAAATAGAATCTACGAGCAGTACTTC. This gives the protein CAISEPVVRKNRIYEQYF.

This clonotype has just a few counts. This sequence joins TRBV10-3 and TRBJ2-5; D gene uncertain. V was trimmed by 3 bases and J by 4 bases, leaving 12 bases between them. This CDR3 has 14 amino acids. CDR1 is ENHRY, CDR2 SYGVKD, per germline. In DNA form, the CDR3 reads TGTGCCATCAGTGACCCCACCCGCGCAGAGACCCAGTACTTC. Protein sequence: CAISDPTRAETQYF.

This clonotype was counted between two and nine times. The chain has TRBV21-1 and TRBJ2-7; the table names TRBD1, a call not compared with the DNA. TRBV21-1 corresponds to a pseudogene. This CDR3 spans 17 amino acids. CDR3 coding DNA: TGTGCCAGCAGCAAGCCCCACAGGCACAGGGGAAAGTACGAGCAGTACTTC. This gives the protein CASSKPHRHRGKYEQYF.

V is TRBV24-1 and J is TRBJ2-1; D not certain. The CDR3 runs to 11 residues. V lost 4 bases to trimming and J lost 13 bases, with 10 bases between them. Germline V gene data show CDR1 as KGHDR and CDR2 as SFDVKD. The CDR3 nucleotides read TGTGCCACCAGTGACCTTAGAAAACAGTTCTTC. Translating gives CATSDLRKQFF.

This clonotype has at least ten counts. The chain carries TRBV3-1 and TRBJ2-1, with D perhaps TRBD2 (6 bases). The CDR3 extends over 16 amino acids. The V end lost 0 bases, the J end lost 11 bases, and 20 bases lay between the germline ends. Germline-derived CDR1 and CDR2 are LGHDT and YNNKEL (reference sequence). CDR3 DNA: TGTGCCAGCAGCCAAGAGGCGGCTAGCGACGCGGGGAAGCAGTTCTTC. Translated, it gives CASSQEAASDAGKQFF.

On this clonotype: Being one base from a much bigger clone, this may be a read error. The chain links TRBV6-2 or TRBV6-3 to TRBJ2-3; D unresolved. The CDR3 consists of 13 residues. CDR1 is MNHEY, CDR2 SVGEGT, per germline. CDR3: CASSYLQKETQNF. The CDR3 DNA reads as TGTGCCAGCAGTTACCTACAAAAGGAAACGCAGAATTTT.

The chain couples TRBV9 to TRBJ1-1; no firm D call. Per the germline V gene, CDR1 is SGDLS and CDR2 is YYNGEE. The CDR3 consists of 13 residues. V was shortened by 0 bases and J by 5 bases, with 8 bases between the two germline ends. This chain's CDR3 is CASSVVFRTEAFF. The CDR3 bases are TGTGCCAGCAGCGTAGTTTTCAGGACTGAAGCTTTCTTT. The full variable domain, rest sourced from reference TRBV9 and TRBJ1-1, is DSGVTQTPKHLITATGQRVTLRCSPRSGDLSVYWYQQSLDQGLQFLIQYYNGEERAKGNILERFSAQQFPDLHSELNLSSLELGDSALYFCASSVVFRTEAFFGQGTRLTVV.

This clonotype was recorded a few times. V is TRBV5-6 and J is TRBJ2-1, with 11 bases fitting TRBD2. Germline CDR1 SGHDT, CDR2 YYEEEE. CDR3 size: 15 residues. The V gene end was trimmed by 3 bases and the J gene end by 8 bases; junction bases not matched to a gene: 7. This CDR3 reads CASSSTSGRGHEQFF. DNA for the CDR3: TGTGCCAGCAGCTCCACTAGCGGGAGAGGTCATGAGCAGTTCTTC.

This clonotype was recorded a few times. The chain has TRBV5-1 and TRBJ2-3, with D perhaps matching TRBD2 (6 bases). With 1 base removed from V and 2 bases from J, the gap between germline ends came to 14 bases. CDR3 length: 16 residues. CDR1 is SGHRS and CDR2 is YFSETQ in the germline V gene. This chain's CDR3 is CASSLYLGEVTDTQYF. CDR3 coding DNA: TGCGCCAGCAGCTTGTATCTGGGGGAGGTCACAGATACGCAGTATTTT.

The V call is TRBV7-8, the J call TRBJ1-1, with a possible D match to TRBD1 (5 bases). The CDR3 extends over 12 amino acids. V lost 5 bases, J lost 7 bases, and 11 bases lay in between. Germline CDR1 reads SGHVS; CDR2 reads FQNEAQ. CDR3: CASSPRGIEAFF. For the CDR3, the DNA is TGTGCCAGCAGCCCACGGGGGATTGAAGCTTTCTTT.

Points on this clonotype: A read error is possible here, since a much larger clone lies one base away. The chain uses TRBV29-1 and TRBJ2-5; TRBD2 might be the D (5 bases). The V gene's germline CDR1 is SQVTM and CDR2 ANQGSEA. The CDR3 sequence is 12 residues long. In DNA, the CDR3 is TGCAGCTTTGAACTGCTCCGGGGGACCCAGTACTTC. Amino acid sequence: CSFELLRGTQYF.

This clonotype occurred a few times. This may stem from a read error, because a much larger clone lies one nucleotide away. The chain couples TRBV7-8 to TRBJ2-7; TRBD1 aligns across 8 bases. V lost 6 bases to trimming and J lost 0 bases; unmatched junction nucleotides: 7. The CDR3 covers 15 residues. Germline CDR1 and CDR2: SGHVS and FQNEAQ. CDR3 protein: CASSRRDRSSYEQYF. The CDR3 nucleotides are TGTGCCAGCAGTCGCCGGGACAGGAGCTCCTACGAGCAGTACTTC.

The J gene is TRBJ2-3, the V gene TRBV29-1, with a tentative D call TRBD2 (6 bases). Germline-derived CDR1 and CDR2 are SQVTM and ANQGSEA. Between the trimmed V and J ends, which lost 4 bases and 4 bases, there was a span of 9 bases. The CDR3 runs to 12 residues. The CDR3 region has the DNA TGCAGCGTTGGGTCGGGGGCAGATACGCAGTATTTT. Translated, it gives CSVGSGADTQYF.

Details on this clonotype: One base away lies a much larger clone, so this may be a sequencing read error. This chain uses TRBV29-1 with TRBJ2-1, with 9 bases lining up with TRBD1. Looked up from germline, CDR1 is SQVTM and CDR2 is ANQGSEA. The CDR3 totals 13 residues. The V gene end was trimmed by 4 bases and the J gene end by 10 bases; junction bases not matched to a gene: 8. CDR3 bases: TGCAGCGTTGTGGGACAGGGTAGGCACGAGCAGTTCTTC. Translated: CSVVGQGRHEQFF.

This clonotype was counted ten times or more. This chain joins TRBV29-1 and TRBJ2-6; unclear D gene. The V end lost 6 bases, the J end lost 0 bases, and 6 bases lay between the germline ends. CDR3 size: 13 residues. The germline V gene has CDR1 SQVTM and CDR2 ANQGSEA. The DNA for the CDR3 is TGCAGCGTCGGTATCTCTGGGGCCAACGTCCTGACTTTC. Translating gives CSVGISGANVLTF.

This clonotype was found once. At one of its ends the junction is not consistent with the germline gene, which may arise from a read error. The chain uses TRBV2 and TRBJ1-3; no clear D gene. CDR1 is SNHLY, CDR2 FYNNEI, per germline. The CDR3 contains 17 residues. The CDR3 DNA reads TGTGCCAGCAGTGCACTCCGTGGGGAATCCTCTGGAAACACCAGATATTTT. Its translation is CASSALRGESSGNTRYF. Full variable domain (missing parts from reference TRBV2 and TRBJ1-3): EPEVTQTPSHQVTQMGQEVILRCVPISNHLYFYWYRQILGQKVEFLVSFYNNEISEKSEIFDDQFSVERPDGSNFTLKIRSTKLEDSAMYFCASSALRGESSGNTRYFGEGSWLTVV.

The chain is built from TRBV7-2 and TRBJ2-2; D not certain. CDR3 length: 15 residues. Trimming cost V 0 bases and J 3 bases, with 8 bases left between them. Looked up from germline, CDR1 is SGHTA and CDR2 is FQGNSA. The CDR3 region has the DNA TGTGCCAGCAGCTTAGCGCGCGATTACACCGGGGAGCTGTTTTTT. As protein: CASSLARDYTGELFF.

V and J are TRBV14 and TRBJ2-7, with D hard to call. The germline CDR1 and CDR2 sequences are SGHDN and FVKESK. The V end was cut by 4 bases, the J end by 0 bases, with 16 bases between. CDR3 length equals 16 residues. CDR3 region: CASSRSGVGSSYEQYF. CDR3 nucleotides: TGTGCCAGCAGCCGGTCTGGGGTAGGCAGCTCCTACGAGCAGTACTTC.

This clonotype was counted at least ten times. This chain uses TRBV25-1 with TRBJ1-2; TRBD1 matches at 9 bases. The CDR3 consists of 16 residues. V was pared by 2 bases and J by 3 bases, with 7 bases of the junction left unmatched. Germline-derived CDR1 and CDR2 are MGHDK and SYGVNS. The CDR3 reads CASSEGTGSWDYGYTF. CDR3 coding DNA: TGTGCCAGCAGTGAAGGGACAGGGTCTTGGGACTATGGCTACACCTTC.

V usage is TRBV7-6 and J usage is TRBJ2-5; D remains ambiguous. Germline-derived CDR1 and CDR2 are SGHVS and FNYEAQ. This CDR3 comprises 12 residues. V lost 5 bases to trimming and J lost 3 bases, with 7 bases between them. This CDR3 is CASSASKETQYF. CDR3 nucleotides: TGTGCCAGCAGCGCCAGTAAAGAGACCCAGTACTTC.

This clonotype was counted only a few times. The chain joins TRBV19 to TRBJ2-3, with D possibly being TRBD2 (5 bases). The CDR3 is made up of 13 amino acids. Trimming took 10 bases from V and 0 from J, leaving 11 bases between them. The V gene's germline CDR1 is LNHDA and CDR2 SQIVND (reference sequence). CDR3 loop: CATGESSTDTQYF. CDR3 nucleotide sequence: TGTGCCACCGGGGAGTCTAGCACAGATACGCAGTATTTT.